The 27 T cell receptor beta chains presented below share a single source sample, sequenced in a study of regulatory T cells in long-lasting Graves disease (dated by TCRdb to the early 2020s). The time point label, as the study defines it: newly diagnosed GD, antithyroid drugs for less than 3 months. RNA was extracted from PBMCs in TRIzol for both TCR sequencing and RNA sequencing. The library came from multiplex PCR. Sequencing instrument: Illumina HiSeq 4000. CDR3 regions were amplified by Arm-PCR with iRepertoire HTBI primers to construct TCR beta libraries. The public reads were reprocessed in TCRdb via fastp at Q25 and MiXCR, keeping in-frame beta chains. Each CDR3 protein gets just one entry, which takes the most common genes and DNA from the rows behind it. This sample is represented by 550,000 or so distinct CDR3 sequences; around 12% of them were singletons. The ten largest clones capture approximately 9% of the sample.

These data were also filed under a second study, of T cells in Graves' hyperthyroidism and ophthalmopathy.

Sequencing used peripheral blood mononuclear cells (PBMCs), obtained at new diagnosis, from a patient treated with antithyroid drugs. The origin of the receptors is a woman aged 25 to 45 with Graves disease. Donor details come from another sample of the same person, matched by shared clones.

This clonotype came up many times. The chain has TRBV2 and TRBJ2-1; D might be TRBD2 (5 bases). V was trimmed by 4 bases and J by 0 bases, leaving 16 bases between them. The CDR3 runs 17 residues. CDR1 is SNHLY and CDR2 is FYNNEI in the germline V gene. CDR3 in DNA: TGTGCCAGCAGTGGCCCCCTAGCCGCCAGCTCCTACAATGAGCAGTTCTTC. Translation: CASSGPLAASSYNEQFF.

The sample holds many counts of this clonotype. V and J are TRBV2 and TRBJ1-6, with 7 bases that match TRBD1. V lost 5 bases to trimming and J lost 8 bases; unmatched junction nucleotides: 12. The CDR3 is made up of 16 amino acids. CDR1 and CDR2 from the germline V gene are SNHLY and FYNNEI. The CDR3 reads CASSINRGAPHSPLHF. The CDR3 DNA follows: TGTGCCAGCAGTATCAACAGGGGCGCTCCGCATTCACCCCTCCACTTT. Based on the CDR3 plus reference TRBV2 and TRBJ1-6, the full variable domain is EPEVTQTPSHQVTQMGQEVILRCVPISNHLYFYWYRQILGQKVEFLVSFYNNEISEKSEIFDDQFSVERPDGSNFTLKIRSTKLEDSAMYFCASSINRGAPHSPLHFGNGTRLTVT.

This clonotype was recorded at least ten times. The rearrangement links TRBV6-1 to TRBJ1-1; 10 bases match TRBD1. The junction had 8 bases not matched to a gene; V was cut back by 4 bases and J by 6 bases. Germline V gene sequence: CDR1 MNHNS, CDR2 SASEGT. There are 15 residues in the CDR3. The CDR3 region has the DNA TGTGCCAGCAGTGTTTTCCGGGACAGGGGCGCTGAAGCTTTCTTT. Protein: CASSVFRDRGAEAFF.

To note about this clonotype: The conserved final phenylalanine or tryptophan is absent from the CDR3, which likely points to a read error. The rearrangement joins TRBV19 to TRBJ2-7, with 11 bases fitting TRBD2. The CDR3 loop spans 15 amino acids. V was clipped by 5 bases and J by 5 bases; unmatched bases: 8. Germline V gene sequence: CDR1 LNHDA, CDR2 SQIVND (reference sequence). CDR3 DNA: TGTGCCAGTAGTCCTACTAGCGGGAGTATTAACGAGCAGTACCTC. This translates into CASSPTSGSINEQYL.

This clonotype was seen repeatedly, ten times or more. The V and J genes are TRBV2 and TRBJ1-2; TRBD1 matches at 7 bases. Trimming removed 7 bases from V and 4 bases from J; junction bases left unmatched: 12. Germline V gene data show CDR1 as SNHLY and CDR2 as FYNNEI. This CDR3 region has 15 residues. The CDR3 coding sequence is TGTGCCAGCAAAGGGGGCGGCATGGGGGGCTATGGCTACACCTTC. Protein sequence: CASKGGGMGGYGYTF.

This clonotype was observed at least ten times. The chain uses TRBV2 and TRBJ2-2; D uncertain. Germline V gene sequence: CDR1 SNHLY, CDR2 FYNNEI. V was pared by 7 bases and J by 4 bases, with 13 bases between. CDR3 size: 14 residues. As DNA, the CDR3 is TGTGCCAGCAAAGTCTCCCAGGTCACCGGGGAGCTGTTTTTT. As protein: CASKVSQVTGELFF.

This clonotype was seen repeatedly, ten times or more. The CDR3 coding sequence is TGTGCCAGCAGCTTAGGTAACAGTGGGAATGAGCAGTTCTTC. Translating it yields CASSLGNSGNEQFF. The chain carries TRBV11-1 and TRBJ2-1; D is undetermined. The CDR3 is made up of 14 amino acids. The V gene lost 1 base and the J gene lost 7 bases, with 11 bases spanning the gap. The germline V gene encodes CDR1 SGHAT and CDR2 FQDESV (reference sequence). Together with reference TRBV11-1 and TRBJ2-1, the CDR3 gives the full variable domain: EAEVAQSPRYKITEKSQAVAFWCDPISGHATLYWYRQILGQGPELLVQFQDESVVDDSQLPKDRFSAERLKGVDSTLKIQPAELGDSAMYLCASSLGNSGNEQFFGPGTRLTVL.

This clonotype appeared a few times. The rearrangement joins TRBV19 to TRBJ1-1; TRBD1 agrees at 7 bases. CDR1 and CDR2 from the germline V gene are LNHDA and SQIVND (reference sequence). The CDR3 covers 13 residues. With V trimmed by 7 bases and J by 0 bases, 2 bases remained unmatched. CDR3 residues: CASKGALNTEAFF. The CDR3 DNA reads as TGTGCCAGTAAGGGGGCCCTGAACACTGAAGCTTTCTTT.

Ten or more counts support this clonotype. The chain carries TRBV19 and TRBJ1-6; D unresolved. The ends were cut back, 5 bases at V and 7 bases at J, with 6 bases in the middle. In germline, CDR1 is LNHDA, CDR2 SQIVND (reference sequence). The CDR3 totals 12 residues. CDR3 DNA: TGTGCCAGTAGTTGGAGGAATTCACCCCTCCACTTT. Amino acid sequence: CASSWRNSPLHF.

As concerns this clonotype: A much larger clone is a single base away; this may be a read error. The chain employs TRBV29-1 and TRBJ2-5; TRBD2 aligns across 8 bases. Per the germline V gene, CDR1 is SQVTM and CDR2 is ANQGSEA. The CDR3 loop spans 12 amino acids. The CDR3: CSVSSGQGTQYF. In DNA form, the CDR3 reads TGCAGCGTCTCTAGCGGGCAAGGGACCCAGTACTTC.

The chain couples TRBV19 to TRBJ2-7; no clear D gene. The CDR3 covers 15 residues. Germline values: CDR1 LNHDA, CDR2 SQIVND (reference sequence). Trimming removed 1 base at V and 6 bases at J, with 16 bases between. This chain's CDR3 is CASSIVWKPLSEQYF. DNA for the CDR3: TGTGCCAGTAGTATAGTTTGGAAACCCCTTTCCGAGCAGTACTTC.

The rearrangement links TRBV7-9 to TRBJ2-5, with 8 bases that match TRBD2. The CDR3 is 14 amino acids. Trimming cost V 5 bases and J 2 bases; bases outside gene matches: 4. CDR1 is SEHNR and CDR2 is FQNEAQ in the germline V gene (reference sequence). CDR3 in DNA: TGTGCCAGCAGCATCGGGGGGGGTCAAGAGACCCAGTACTTC. This gives the protein CASSIGGGQETQYF.

The gene calls are TRBV4-2 and TRBJ2-1; D is uncertain. The CDR3 contains 15 residues. In germline, CDR1 is LGHNA, CDR2 YNFKEQ. V lost 5 bases and J lost 0, with 11 bases in between. Here the CDR3 reads CASSTPRSSYNEQFF. CDR3 nucleotide sequence: TGTGCCAGCAGCACCCCTAGAAGCTCCTACAATGAGCAGTTCTTC.

This clonotype was seen at least ten times. This chain uses TRBV9 with TRBJ2-7; 12 nucleotides match TRBD1. Trimming cost V 2 bases and J 7 bases; bases outside gene matches: 4. The CDR3 covers 14 residues. Germline V lookup: CDR1 SGDLS, CDR2 YYNGEE. The CDR3 here is CASSVGTGGLEQYF. Here the CDR3 DNA reads TGTGCCAGCAGCGTTGGGACAGGGGGCCTGGAGCAGTACTTC.

This chain joins TRBV5-6 and TRBJ1-1; no clear D gene. CDR1 and CDR2 (germline): SGHDT, YYEEEE. Trimming pared 0 bases from V and 0 bases from J, leaving 12 bases between. The CDR3 is 16 residues long. The CDR3 spells CASSLVHYTMNTEAFF. CDR3 DNA: TGTGCCAGCAGCTTGGTTCACTATACGATGAACACTGAAGCTTTCTTT.

This clonotype was observed many times. This chain uses TRBV28 with TRBJ2-1; 10 bases line up with TRBD1. V was pared by 6 bases and J by 7 bases, with 6 bases of the junction left unmatched. The CDR3 runs 14 residues. Germline CDR1 MDHEN, CDR2 SYDVKM. This CDR3 is CASSVTGGKNEQFF. The DNA for the CDR3 is TGTGCCAGCAGCGTGACAGGGGGCAAAAATGAGCAGTTCTTC.

This clonotype was recorded many times. The chain combines TRBV6-2 or TRBV6-3 with TRBJ1-2; 9 nucleotides agree with TRBD1. Unmatched junction bases numbered 28, after V lost 0 bases and J lost 2 bases. The CDR3 runs 24 residues. CDR1 is MNHEY, CDR2 SVGEGT, per germline. DNA of the CDR3: TGTGCCAGCAGTTACTCGTTTGACTACGTCCCGGGACAGGGCTGGCATCACCAAAACTATGGCTACACCTTC. This encodes CASSYSFDYVPGQGWHHQNYGYTF.

This clonotype was seen a handful of times. CDR3 sequence: CASSQLPGQGISREQFF. In DNA form, the CDR3 reads TGTGCCAGCAGTCAACTCCCGGGACAGGGAATTTCCAGGGAGCAGTTCTTC. The chain is built from TRBV28 and TRBJ2-1; TRBD1 aligns across 9 bases. The CDR3 is made up of 17 amino acids. With V trimmed by 5 bases and J by 10 bases, 18 bases remained unmatched. From germline, CDR1 is MDHEN and CDR2 SYDVKM.

This clonotype was detected many times. V usage is TRBV6-2 or TRBV6-3 and J usage is TRBJ1-5, with D possibly matching TRBD1 (5 bases). The germline V gene has CDR1 MNHEY and CDR2 SVGEGT. The CDR3 consists of 18 residues. V gave up 5 bases and J gave up 0 bases, with 20 bases separating them. The CDR3 nucleotides are TGTGCCAGCAGTGGCCCGGGACGGGAGCTTAGTAGCAATCAGCCCCAGCATTTT. It encodes CASSGPGRELSSNQPQHF.

This clonotype appeared many times. The chain is built from TRBV6-1 and TRBJ2-5; either TRBD1 or TRBD2 may fit D (6 bases each). V was clipped by 5 bases and J by 3 bases, with 19 bases between them. The length of the CDR3 is 16 residues. Germline CDR1 is MNHNS and CDR2 is SASEGT. This CDR3 is CASSKGGAVGEETQYF. For the CDR3, the DNA is TGTGCCAGCAGTAAGGGGGGTGCGGTGGGAGAAGAGACCCAGTACTTC.

The chain has TRBV20-1 and TRBJ1-2; the D gene is possibly TRBD1 (5 bases). V lost 4 bases, J lost 6 bases, and 15 bases lay in between. This CDR3 is 13 amino acids long. Germline CDR1 DFQATT, CDR2 SNEGSKA (reference sequence). CDR3 region: CSATPRGVHGYTF. The CDR3 coding sequence is TGCAGTGCTACCCCTCGAGGGGTACATGGCTACACCTTC.

In its sample, this clonotype was seen a few times. The V and J genes are TRBV5-1 and TRBJ1-3, with a tentative D call TRBD1 (6 bases). With 4 bases removed from V and 4 bases from J, the gap between germline ends came to 12 bases. Germline CDR1 reads SGHRS; CDR2 reads YFSETQ. The CDR3 runs 14 residues. CDR3 coding DNA: TGCGCCAGCAGCCTGGGGGGGCAAGGAAACACCATATATTTT. Translation: CASSLGGQGNTIYF.

The chain employs TRBV5-1 and TRBJ1-1; D perhaps matches TRBD1 (5 bases). The CDR3 totals 15 residues. The germline CDR1 and CDR2 sequences are SGHRS and YFSETQ. V was shortened by 1 base and J by 1 base, with 11 bases between the two germline ends. This chain's CDR3 is CASSLYAGTNTEAFF. The CDR3 region has the DNA TGCGCCAGCAGCTTGTATGCAGGGACGAACACTGAAGCTTTCTTT.

CDR3 loop: CASKAGTGVPYEQYF. CDR3 nucleotides: TGTGCCAGCAAGGCGGGGACAGGGGTGCCCTACGAGCAGTACTTC. This chain uses TRBV27 with TRBJ2-7, with TRBD1 matching over 10 bases. The CDR3 is 15 residues long. V lost 7 bases and J lost 2; bases outside the gene matches: 8. Per the germline V gene, CDR1 is MNHEY and CDR2 is SMNVEV (reference sequence).

V is TRBV5-5 and J is TRBJ1-1; D gene unclear. The V gene lost 4 bases and the J gene lost 6 bases, with 13 bases spanning the gap. The CDR3 has 13 residues. Germline V gives CDR1 SGHKS, CDR2 YYEKEE (reference sequence). CDR3 protein: CASSLNPGAEAFF. The CDR3, as DNA: TGTGCCAGCAGCCTCAATCCGGGAGCTGAAGCTTTCTTT.

This clonotype was seen repeatedly, ten times or more. V gene TRBV20-1 combines with J gene TRBJ2-7, with D perhaps matching TRBD1 (6 bases). The germline V gene has CDR1 DFQATT and CDR2 SNEGSKA (reference sequence). The V end lost 3 bases, the J end lost 3 bases, and 9 bases lay between the germline ends. This CDR3 is built from 12 residues. The CDR3 spells CSARDSLYEQYF. The CDR3 region has the DNA TGCAGTGCTAGGGACAGCCTCTACGAGCAGTACTTC.

This clonotype was counted many times. J is TRBJ1-2 and V is TRBV20-1; no firm D call. The CDR3 contains 12 residues. Germline V gene data show CDR1 as DFQATT and CDR2 as SNEGSKA (reference sequence). V shed 2 bases and J shed 4 bases, with 8 bases lying between them. CDR3 residues: CSARTSSYGYTF. The CDR3 coding sequence is TGCAGTGCTAGAACCAGCAGCTATGGCTACACCTTC.